Presented here are 14 T cell receptor beta chains from one specimen sequenced in a study of T cells in Graves' hyperthyroidism and ophthalmopathy. It was RNA transcripts that yielded the amplified TCR beta CDR3 regions. In the first-round RT-PCR of the TCR CDR3, the HTBI primer set was used. Via MiXCR, TCRdb re-called the multiplex PCR reads, giving one row per CDR3 protein. The table has approximately 590,000 distinct CDR3 sequences, 15% to 18% seen once. Sequenced material: blood. The origin of the receptors is a woman under 40 with Graves' hyperthyroidism.

This clonotype was seen at least ten times. The chain recombines TRBV28 with TRBJ2-1; D gene unclear. Germline V CDR1 and CDR2: MDHEN, SYDVKM. CDR3 length equals 12 residues. Trimming cost V 2 bases and J 9 bases, with 8 bases left between them. Here the CDR3 reads CASSLLRFEQFF. The CDR3 DNA reads TGTGCCAGCAGTTTACTACGGTTTGAGCAGTTCTTC.

This chain joins TRBV6-2 or TRBV6-3 and TRBJ2-1, with 7 bases identical to TRBD1. Germline CDR1 reads MNHEY; CDR2 reads SVGEGT. The CDR3 contains 13 residues. V lost 6 bases and J lost 6; bases outside the gene matches: 5. The CDR3 sequence: CASSLWDSNEQFF. For the CDR3, the DNA is TGTGCCAGCAGCCTGTGGGACAGCAATGAGCAGTTCTTC.

This clonotype has a count of ten or more. J is TRBJ2-3 and V is TRBV12-3 or TRBV12-4; no reliable D call. The germline V and J ends were trimmed by 6 bases and 0 bases, with 13 bases remaining between them. CDR3 length: 15 amino acids. Here the CDR3 DNA reads TGTGCCAGCAGCCCCCGAGCAGTTAGCACAGATACGCAGTATTTT. Translated, it gives CASSPRAVSTDTQYF.

This clonotype showed up just a few times. J is TRBJ2-7 and V is TRBV9; 8 bases map to TRBD1. This CDR3 has 16 amino acids. The germline CDR1 and CDR2 sequences are SGDLS and YYNGEE. The trim removed 0 bases at V and 1 base at J, leaving 6 bases unmatched. The CDR3 is CASSVGTGTPSYEQYF. The DNA for the CDR3 is TGTGCCAGCAGCGTAGGGACAGGGACACCATCCTACGAGCAGTACTTC.

This clonotype turned up a few times. The rearrangement joins TRBV28 to TRBJ2-7, with 10 bases lining up with TRBD1. The CDR3 sequence is 13 residues long. Germline V gene data show CDR1 as MDHEN and CDR2 as SYDVKM. V shed 6 bases, J shed 7 bases, and the junction held 6 bases outside the gene matches. The CDR3 DNA reads as TGTGCCAGCAGGAAGACAGGGGGCTATGAGCAGTACTTC. Translating gives CASRKTGGYEQYF.

This sequence joins TRBV29-1 and TRBJ2-3, with 11 bases aligning to TRBD2. The V and J ends lost 6 bases and 10 bases, in that order; junction bases with no gene match: 6. Germline V CDR1 and CDR2: SQVTM, ANQGSEA. The CDR3 runs 12 residues. CDR3 in DNA: TGCAGCGTGGCTACTAGCGGGAGCGCGCAGTATTTT. Amino acids: CSVATSGSAQYF.

This clonotype was counted many times. The gene calls are TRBV12-3 or TRBV12-4 and TRBJ2-7; 11 nucleotides match TRBD2. Trimming took 7 bases from V and 7 from J; bases not matched to a gene: 9. The CDR3 covers 14 residues. The CDR3 region is CASKIAGGPREQYF. CDR3 coding DNA: TGTGCCAGCAAAATAGCGGGAGGGCCACGGGAGCAGTACTTC.

In regard to this clonotype: This may stem from a read error, because a much larger clone lies one nucleotide away. The chain combines TRBV18 with TRBJ1-6; D gene unclear. V lost 2 bases and J lost 9, with 11 bases in between. The CDR3 is 14 residues long. From germline, CDR1 is KGHSH and CDR2 LQKENI. CDR3 region: CASSPKGGVSPLHF. As DNA, the CDR3 is TGTGCCAGCTCACCAAAGGGAGGTGTTTCACCCCTCCACTTT. Drawing the rest from reference TRBV18 and TRBJ1-6, the complete variable domain is NAGVMQNPRHLVRRRGQEARLRCSPMKGHSHVYWYRQLPEEGLKFMVYLQKENIIDESGMPKERFSAEFPKEGPSILRIQQVVRGDSAAYFCASSPKGGVSPLHFGNGTRLTVT.

This clonotype has at least ten counts. The V call is TRBV7-6, the J call TRBJ1-1, with D perhaps TRBD1 (5 bases). CDR1 and CDR2 from the germline V gene are SGHVS and FNYEAQ. The length of the CDR3 is 14 residues. V dropped 2 bases and J dropped 5 bases, with 12 bases sitting between them. The DNA for the CDR3 is TGTGCCAGCAGCTTACAGGGACCCAAGACTGAAGCTTTCTTT. It is translated as CASSLQGPKTEAFF. The whole variable domain, remainder taken from reference TRBV7-6 and TRBJ1-1, is GAGVSQSPRYKVTKRGQDVALRCDPISGHVSLYWYRQALGQGPEFLTYFNYEAQQDKSGLPNDRFSAERPEGSISTLTIQRTEQRDSAMYRCASSLQGPKTEAFFGQGTRLTVV.

This clonotype has a count of ten or more. The chain has TRBV12-3 or TRBV12-4 and TRBJ2-7; D call uncertain. Trimming stripped 6 bases from V and 4 bases from J, with 10 bases between. The CDR3 totals 12 residues. CDR3 nucleotides: TGTGCCAGCAGCTTTTTACCGTACGAGCAGTACTTC. Its translation is CASSFLPYEQYF.

The sample holds many counts of this clonotype. V and J are TRBV20-1 and TRBJ2-7; D is possibly TRBD1 (6 bases). The CDR3 is 15 amino acids. Germline V CDR1 and CDR2: DFQATT, SNEGSKA (reference sequence). V was shortened by 3 bases and J by 2 bases, with 17 bases between the two germline ends. CDR3 nucleotide sequence: TGCAGTGCTAGTTCCGGGACATCACGTACCTACGAGCAGTACTTC. It yields the protein CSASSGTSRTYEQYF.

This clonotype was counted ten times or more. V usage is TRBV30 and J usage is TRBJ2-1; 9 positions match TRBD1. Trimming removed 3 bases from V and 2 bases from J; junction bases left unmatched: 8. There are 16 residues in the CDR3. Germline lookup yields CDR1 GTSNPN and CDR2 SVGIG (reference sequence). The CDR3 nucleotides read TGTGCCTGGAGGAGGATAGGGACAGGGACCTACAATGAGCAGTTCTTC. Translation: CAWRRIGTGTYNEQFF.

This clonotype was detected many times. The chain links TRBV7-2 to TRBJ2-1; maybe TRBD2 (5 bases). The CDR3 spans 14 residues. CDR1 is SGHTA and CDR2 is FQGNSA in the germline V gene. The ends were cut back, 1 base at V and 6 bases at J, with 10 bases in the middle. The CDR3 is CASSLVIARNEQFF. As DNA, the CDR3 is TGTGCCAGCAGCTTAGTAATAGCGCGCAATGAGCAGTTCTTC. Complete variable domain (other parts from reference TRBV7-2 and TRBJ2-1): GAGVSQSPSNKVTEKGKDVELRCDPISGHTALYWYRQSLGQGLEFLIYFQGNSAPDKSGLPSDRFSAERTGGSVSTLTIQRTQQEDSAVYLCASSLVIARNEQFFGPGTRLTVL.

This chain connects TRBV3-1 to TRBJ1-3, with a possible D match to TRBD1 (5 bases). The ends were cut back, 3 bases at V and 5 bases at J, with 14 bases in the middle. This CDR3 has 15 amino acids. Germline V gene sequence: CDR1 LGHDT, CDR2 YNNKEL (reference sequence). This CDR3 is CASSHGEGLRNTIYF. In DNA, the CDR3 is TGTGCCAGCAGCCACGGAGAGGGACTCCGAAACACCATATATTTT.